This T cell receptor (beta chain) was captured by sequencing in a study of OX40 agonist ivuxolimab in advanced cancers. About the study: In this trial design, patients received ivuxolimab intravenously at 0.01 to 10 mg/kg every 2 weeks.

Repertoires were generated with immunoSEQ multiplex PCR, while TCRdb's copy carries only in-frame clones and drops some. This table has fewer than 20,000 clones, approximately 80% appearing once. Per germline, CDR1 LNHDA and CDR2 SQIVND (reference sequence). The CDR3 spans 13 residues. Note on this clone: Mismatch with germline at one junction end may stem from a read error.

V is TRBV19 and J is TRBJ2-5, with 11 bases lining up with TRBD2. This sequence originates from an adult with an advanced solid tumor such as melanoma, head and neck, liver or kidney cancer. The source was CD4+ or CD8+ T cells sorted from blood, collected in a trial of the OX40 agonist ivuxolimab. For the CDR3, the DNA is TGTGCCAGTAGCATAGCGGGAGGGGAGACCCAGTACTTC. Amino acids: CASSIAGGETQYF.